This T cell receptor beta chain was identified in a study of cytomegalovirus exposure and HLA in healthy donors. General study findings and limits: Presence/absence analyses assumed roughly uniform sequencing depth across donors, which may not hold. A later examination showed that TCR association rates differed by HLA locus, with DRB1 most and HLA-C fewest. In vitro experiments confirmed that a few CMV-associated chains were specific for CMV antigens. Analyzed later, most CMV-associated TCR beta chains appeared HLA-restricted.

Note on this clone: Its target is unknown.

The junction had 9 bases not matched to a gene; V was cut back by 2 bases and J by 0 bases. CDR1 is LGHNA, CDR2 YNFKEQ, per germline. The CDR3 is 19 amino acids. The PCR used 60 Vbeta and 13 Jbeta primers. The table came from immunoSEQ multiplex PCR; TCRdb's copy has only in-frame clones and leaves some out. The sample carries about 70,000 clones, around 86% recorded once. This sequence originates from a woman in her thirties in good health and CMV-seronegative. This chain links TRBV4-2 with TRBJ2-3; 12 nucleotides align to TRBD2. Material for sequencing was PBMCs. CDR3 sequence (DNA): TGTGCCAGCAGCCAATCGAGGGGGGGACTAGCGGGCAGCACAGATACGCAGTATTTT. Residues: CASSQSRGGLAGSTDTQYF.